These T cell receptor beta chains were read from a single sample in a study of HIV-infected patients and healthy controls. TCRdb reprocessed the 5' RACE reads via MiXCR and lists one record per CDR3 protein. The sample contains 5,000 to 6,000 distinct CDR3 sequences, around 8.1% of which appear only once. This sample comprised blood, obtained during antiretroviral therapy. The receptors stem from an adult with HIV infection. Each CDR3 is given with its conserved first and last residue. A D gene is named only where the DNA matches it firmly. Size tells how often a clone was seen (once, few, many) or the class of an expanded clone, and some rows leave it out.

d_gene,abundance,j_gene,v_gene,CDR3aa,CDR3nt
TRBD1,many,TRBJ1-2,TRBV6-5,CASSQGGAYDGYTF,TGTGCCAGCAGTCAGGGGGGCGCGTACGATGGCTACACCTTT
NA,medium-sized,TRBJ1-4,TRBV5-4,CASSYGATNEKLFF,TGTGCCAGCAGCTACGGCGCAACTAATGAAAAACTGTTTTTT
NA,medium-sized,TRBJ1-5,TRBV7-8,CASSLVASTTSYQPQHF,TGTGCCAGCAGCTTAGTTGCGAGCACAACATCCTATCAGCCCCAGCATTTT
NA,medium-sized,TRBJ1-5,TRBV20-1,CSARDNYSNQPQHF,TGCAGTGCCCGGGACAACTATAGCAATCAGCCCCAGCATTTT
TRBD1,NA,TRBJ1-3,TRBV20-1,CSARTGTGNTIYF,TGCAGTGCCAGGACAGGGACTGGAAACACCATATATTTT
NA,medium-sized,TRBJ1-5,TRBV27,CASSLSWSNQPQHF,TGTGCCAGCAGTTTGAGTTGGAGCAATCAGCCCCAGCATTTT
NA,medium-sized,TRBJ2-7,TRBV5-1,CASSLTGYGEQYF,TGCGCCAGCAGCTTAACAGGGTACGGCGAGCAGTACTTC
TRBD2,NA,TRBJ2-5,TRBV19,CASSITGLAGDKETQYF,TGTGCCAGTAGTATAACGGGACTAGCGGGAGACAAGGAGACCCAGTACTTC
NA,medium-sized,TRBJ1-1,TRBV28,CASSWGWAGDMNTEAFF,TGTGCCAGCAGCTGGGGGTGGGCAGGGGACATGAACACTGAAGCTTTCTTT
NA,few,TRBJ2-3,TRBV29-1,CSVVELAGDTQYF,TGCAGCGTTGTAGAGCTAGCCGGTGATACGCAGTATTTT
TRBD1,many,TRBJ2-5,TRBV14,CASSRWDRVRDYKETQYF,TGTGCCAGCAGCCGTTGGGACAGGGTCCGAGACTACAAAGAGACCCAGTACTTC
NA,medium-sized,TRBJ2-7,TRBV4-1,CASSQDNPGPYEQYF,TGCGCCAGCAGCCAAGATAACCCAGGGCCCTACGAGCAGTACTTC
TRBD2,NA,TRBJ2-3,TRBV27,CASSLSLAGSTDTQYF,TGTGCCAGCAGTTTATCCCTAGCGGGGAGCACAGATACGCAGTATTTT
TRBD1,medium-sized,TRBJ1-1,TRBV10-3,CAIKLDRVNTEAFF,TGTGCCATCAAATTAGACAGGGTGAACACTGAAGCTTTCTTT
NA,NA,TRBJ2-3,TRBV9,CASSPNSDGTDTQYF,TGTGCCAGCAGCCCTAATTCGGACGGCACAGATACGCAGTATTTT
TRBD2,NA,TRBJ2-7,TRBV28,CASSPGLAGFYEQYF,TGTGCCAGCAGCCCGGGACTAGCGGGATTTTACGAGCAGTACTTC
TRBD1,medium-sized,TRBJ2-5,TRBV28,CASSFNGQGQETQYF,TGTGCCAGCAGTTTCAACGGACAGGGCCAAGAGACCCAGTACTTC
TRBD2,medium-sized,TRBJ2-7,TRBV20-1,CSSSGTSQQEQYF,TGCAGTTCCTCCGGGACTAGTCAACAAGAGCAGTACTTC
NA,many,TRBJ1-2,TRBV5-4,CASSLRTPNYGYTF,TGTGCCAGCAGCCTGCGGACCCCAAACTATGGCTACACCTTC
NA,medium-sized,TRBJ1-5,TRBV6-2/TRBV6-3,CASSLTVQPQHF,TGTGCCAGCAGTTTAACAGTTCAGCCCCAGCATTTT
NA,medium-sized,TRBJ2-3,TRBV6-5,CASSYSSRQAATDTQYF,TGTGCCAGCAGTTACTCTAGCCGACAGGCTGCCACAGATACGCAGTATTTT
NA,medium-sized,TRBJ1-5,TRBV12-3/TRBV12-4,CASSFNRADQPQHF,TGTGCCAGCAGTTTTAACAGAGCAGATCAGCCCCAGCATTTT
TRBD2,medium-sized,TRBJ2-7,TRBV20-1,CSARKGTSGGYEQYF,TGCAGTGCTAGAAAGGGGACTAGCGGCGGGTACGAGCAGTACTTC
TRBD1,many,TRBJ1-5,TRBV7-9,CASSLGQGAGGNQPQHF,TGTGCCAGCAGCTTGGGACAGGGGGCGGGAGGCAATCAGCCCCAGCATTTT
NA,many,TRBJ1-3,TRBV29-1,CSVVPGDSGNTIYF,TGCAGCGTTGTTCCGGGGGACTCTGGAAACACCATATATTTT
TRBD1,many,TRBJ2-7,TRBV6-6,CASRGQGKVEQYF,TGTGCCAGCAGAGGACAGGGTAAAGTCGAGCAGTACTTC
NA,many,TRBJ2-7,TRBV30,CAWVAGYEQYF,TGTGCCTGGGTCGCGGGATACGAGCAGTACTTC
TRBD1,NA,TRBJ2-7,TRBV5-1,CASSDQGASNEQYF,TGCGCCAGCAGCGACCAGGGGGCGAGCAACGAGCAGTACTTC
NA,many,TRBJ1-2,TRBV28,CASGIPNDYGYTF,TGTGCCAGCGGGATACCTAACGACTATGGCTACACCTTC
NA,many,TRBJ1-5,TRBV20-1,CSASGTQLQPQHF,TGCAGTGCGTCCGGGACACAACTACAGCCCCAGCATTTT
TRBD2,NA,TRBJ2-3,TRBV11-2,CASSSRGLAGPTDTQYF,TGTGCCAGCAGCTCAAGGGGACTAGCGGGCCCCACAGATACGCAGTATTTT
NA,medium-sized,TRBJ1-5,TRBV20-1,CSARKKNGGNQPQHF,TGCAGTGCTAGGAAAAAGAACGGCGGCAATCAGCCCCAGCATTTT
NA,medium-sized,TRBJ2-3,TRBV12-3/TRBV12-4,CASSPLEDGPADTQYF,TGTGCCAGCAGCCCACTTGAGGACGGCCCGGCAGATACGCAGTATTTT
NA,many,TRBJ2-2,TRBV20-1,CSARLGSGGELFF,TGCAGTGCTAGATTGGGTTCCGGCGGGGAGCTGTTTTTT
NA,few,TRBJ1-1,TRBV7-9,CASSLDSVNTEAFF,TGTGCCAGCAGCCTAGACAGCGTGAACACTGAAGCTTTCTTT
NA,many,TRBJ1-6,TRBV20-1,CSARDQGRNSPLHF,TGCAGTGCTAGAGATCAGGGGAGAAATTCACCCCTCCACTTT
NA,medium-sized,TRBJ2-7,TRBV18,CASSPEADTYEQYF,TGTGCCAGCTCACCCGAGGCGGACACCTACGAGCAGTACTTC
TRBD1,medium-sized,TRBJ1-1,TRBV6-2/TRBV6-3,CASRPSTGVNTEAFF,TGTGCCAGCAGGCCATCTACAGGGGTGAACACTGAAGCTTTCTTT
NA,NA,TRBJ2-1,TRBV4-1,CASSQISQGMGYNEQFF,TGCGCCAGCAGCCAAATCTCACAGGGCATGGGCTACAATGAGCAGTTCTTC
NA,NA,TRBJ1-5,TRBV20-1,CSATREGQPQHF,TGCAGTGCTACCAGGGAGGGTCAGCCCCAGCATTTT
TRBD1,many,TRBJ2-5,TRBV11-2,CASSPGTGGEFLETQYF,TGTGCCAGCAGCCCAGGGACAGGGGGCGAATTTTTAGAGACCCAGTACTTC
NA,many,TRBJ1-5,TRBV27,CASSSGAGVNQPQHF,TGTGCCAGCAGTTCAGGGGCAGGGGTAAATCAGCCCCAGCATTTT
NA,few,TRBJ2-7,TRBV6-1,CASSVELDYEQYF,TGTGCCAGCAGTGTAGAACTGGACTACGAGCAGTACTTC
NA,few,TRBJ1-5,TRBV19,CASSIESGSTPQHF,TGTGCCAGTAGTATAGAGTCCGGGTCCACGCCCCAGCATTTT
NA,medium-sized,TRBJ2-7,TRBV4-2,CASSQERRHYEQYF,TGTGCCAGCAGCCAAGAAAGGCGGCACTACGAGCAGTACTTC
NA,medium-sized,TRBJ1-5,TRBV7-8,CASSRGASDQPQHF,TGTGCCAGCAGCCGAGGGGCCTCGGATCAGCCCCAGCATTTT
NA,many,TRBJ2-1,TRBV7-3,CASSLSGSSYNEQFF,TGTGCCAGCAGCCTCTCAGGTAGCTCCTACAATGAGCAGTTCTTC
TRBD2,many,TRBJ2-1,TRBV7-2,CASRWTSGKNEQFF,TGTGCCAGCAGGTGGACTAGCGGGAAAAATGAGCAGTTCTTC
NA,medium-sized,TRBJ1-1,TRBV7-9,CASSFGDAKGEAFF,TGTGCCAGCAGCTTTGGGGACGCCAAGGGTGAAGCTTTCTTT
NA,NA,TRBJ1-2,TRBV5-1,CASSLEDLTGYTF,TGCGCCAGCAGCTTGGAGGACCTAACCGGCTACACCTTC
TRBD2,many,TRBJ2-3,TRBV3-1,CASSLTSGRTDTQYF,TGTGCCAGCAGCCTGACTAGCGGGAGAACAGATACGCAGTATTTT
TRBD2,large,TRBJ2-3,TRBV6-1,CASSEDLLGLALSTDTQYF,TGTGCCAGCAGTGAGGACCTCTTGGGACTAGCGTTGAGCACAGATACGCAGTATTTT
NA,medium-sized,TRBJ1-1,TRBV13,CASSLGSAEAFF,TGTGCCAGCAGCTTGGGATCCGCTGAAGCTTTCTTT
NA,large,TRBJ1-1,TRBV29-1,CSGETANEAFF,TGCAGCGGCGAAACTGCGAATGAAGCTTTCTTT
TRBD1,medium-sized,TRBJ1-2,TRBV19,CASRTGPGYTF,TGTGCCAGTAGGACAGGGCCTGGCTACACCTTC
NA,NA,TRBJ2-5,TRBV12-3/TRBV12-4,CASTSGTQTQYF,TGTGCCAGCACCTCTGGGACACAGACCCAGTACTTC
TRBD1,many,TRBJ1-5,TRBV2,CASSQPGQGGNQPQHF,TGTGCCAGCAGTCAACCGGGACAGGGGGGCAATCAGCCCCAGCATTTT
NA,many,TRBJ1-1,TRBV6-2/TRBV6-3,CASSYRRGGADTEAFF,TGTGCCAGCAGTTACCGTCGCGGGGGGGCCGACACTGAAGCTTTCTTT
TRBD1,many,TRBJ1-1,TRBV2,CARPPGQGLNTEAFF,TGTGCCAGACCCCCCGGACAGGGGTTGAACACTGAAGCTTTCTTT